This T cell receptor beta chain came from a study of a mutant IDH1 vaccine in newly diagnosed glioma (dated by TCRdb to the early 2020s). Describing the broader study: Patients received eight vaccinations in weeks 1, 3, 5, 7, 11, 15, 19 and 23, corresponding to visits V03 through V10. Of the roughly 30 treated patients, approximately 62% were male and around 38% were female, and a mean age of 40.4 years was recorded. In the chemotherapy-containing groups, vaccination started alongside temozolomide cycles, whereas in patients who had radiotherapy alone it started 4-6 weeks after radiotherapy. Peripheral blood samples were drawn at six visits, namely V03 (baseline), V05, V07, V10, V12 and V13. Longitudinal TCRB deep sequencing was performed for fewer than 30 treated patients wherever samples were available for exploratory analyses. Before enrollment, most patients had been given radiochemotherapy with temozolomide as standard therapy, while the rest had received either radiotherapy alone or temozolomide alone.

Receptor libraries were prepared by the immunoSEQ multiplex PCR assay. Rearranged TCR beta chain sequences were amplified with the hsTCRB Kit following the manufacturer's protocol. An Illumina MiSeq was used to sequence the TCRB libraries. Per the source publication's procedure: Demultiplexing, trimming and gene mapping were performed with the kit vendor's proprietary platform. Held by TCRdb, this immuneACCESS table contains in-frame sequences only and omits some clones. Under half of the omission traces to an unresolved V gene where checked; the cause of the rest is unknown. The D gene and trimming were derived from the DNA, and the V and J assignments and clone size from that table. The table for this sample lists around 120,000 clones; 80% of them were counted only once. The top ten clones comprise 5.5% of the sample. This clone was observed a single time. Its antigen has not been determined. No base quality values were provided; no much bigger clone lies one nucleotide off.

The time point label corresponds to: week 11, during vaccination. Each vaccine dose was 300 ug of a 20-mer mutant IDH1 peptide in Montanide, given subcutaneously with topical imiquimod. The donors had newly diagnosed IDH1-mutant astrocytomas of WHO grade 3 or 4 that showed loss of nuclear ATRX. The samples were drawn from NOA16, a multicentre, single-arm, open-label phase I trial in Germany that tested a mutant IDH1 peptide vaccine in humans for the first time. The DNeasy Blood and Tissue Kit was used to extract genomic DNA from EDTA blood for TCRB sequencing. Clipping removes 5 bases from V and 8 bases from J, with 7 as the unmatched junction base count. Spanning cysteine to phenylalanine, the CDR3 consists of 13 amino acids. CDR3 DNA is the only sequence kept; it has 39 bases, read in frame from the first base. Taken from the germline V gene (reference sequence), the CDR1 and CDR2 loops are SGHKS and YYEKEE.

Overall study outcomes, separate from this receptor: No apparent relationship was observed between pseudoprogression and alterations in the top peripheral T cell clonotypes detected by TCRB sequencing. The authors noted that analyses of patient blood samples could not be reproduced because of sample limitations. Immune responses induced by the vaccine were seen in about 93% of patients across multiple MHC alleles. PBMC samples for TCRB deep sequencing were selected based on availability.

The sequence was collected from a man in his forties with glioma. Rearrangement joined TRBV5-5 to TRBJ2-4; a stretch of 7 junction bases matches TRBD1. Sequencing used PBMCs, obtained from a glioma patient whose treatment included an IDH1 peptide vaccine. Here is the DNA: TGTGCCAGCAGAGAGACAGGGACGGACATTCAGTACTTC. This encodes CASRETGTDIQYF.